This TCR beta chain comes out of a study of shared clonotypes between healthy human individuals. Turning to the study itself: Participating donors consisted of two women and a few men aged 18 to 49. Findings and limits, study-wide: It was observed that 5% to 6.5% of naive CD4 clonotypes were shared across a handful of donors.

V lost 0 bases and J lost 3, with 15 bases in between. The CDR3 extends over 16 amino acids. The V gene's germline CDR1 is LGHNA and CDR2 YSLEER. With respect to this clone: Its specificity is not known.

Deep was the level used in running the assay. The protocol was immunoSEQ multiplex PCR, while the TCRdb copy is restricted to in-frame clones and leaves out a portion. The data contain some 1.1 million clones, approximately 75% of them singletons. Sequenced sample: memory CD4+ T cells from PBMCs. The subset here: CD45RA-negative fraction. The clonotype originates from a man aged 18 to 29 in good health. Some clones in this sample may be carry-over from other donors' samples. The chain recombines TRBV4-3 with TRBJ2-7; D may be TRBD2 (6 bases). The CDR3 here is CASSQDLIAADYEQYF. The CDR3 DNA reads as TGCGCCAGCAGCCAAGATCTTATAGCGGCCGACTACGAGCAGTACTTC.